These 14 T cell receptor beta chains were all obtained from the same sample, sequenced in a study of T cell responses to AZD1222 COVID-19 vaccine (dated by TCRdb to about 2021). Library generation was performed with the immunoSEQ multiplex PCR assay. TCRdb mirrors the immuneACCESS table, restricted to in-frame sequences. Some clones are absent from its copies; in checked studies, under half trace to an unresolved V gene, and the reason for the others is unknown. For this sample the table gives over 100,000 clones, of which about nine tenths were detected only once. The ten most abundant clones make up about 22% of the sample. What this sample's time point label stands for: baseline before first vaccination. Source: peripheral blood, taken on day 0 of AZD1222 vaccination. These receptors were obtained from an adult in good health.

V usage is TRBV11-2 and J usage is TRBJ2-7; no reliable D call. CDR3 length: 12 amino acids. The ends were cut back, 2 bases at V and 3 bases at J, with 5 bases in the middle. Germline V gene lookup returns CDR1 SGHAT and CDR2 FQNNGV. The CDR3 DNA is TGTGCCAGCAGCTTATATGGCTACGAGCAGTACTTC. Translation: CASSLYGYEQYF.

This clone was found a few times. In DNA form, the CDR3 reads TGTGCCAGCAGCCGCGTTGGCTCCGGCTACACCTTC. Protein sequence: CASSRVGSGYTF. The rearrangement joins TRBV6-2 or TRBV6-3 to TRBJ1-2; D is undetermined. The V end lost 6 bases, the J end lost 8 bases, and 13 bases lay between the germline ends. There are 12 residues in the CDR3. Germline CDR1 MNHEY, CDR2 SVGEGT.

The chain employs TRBV28 and TRBJ1-2, with D unclear. The V gene lost 3 bases and the J gene lost 2 bases, with 10 bases spanning the gap. This CDR3 contains 14 residues. Germline values: CDR1 MDHEN, CDR2 SYDVKM. The DNA of the CDR3 is TGTGCCAGCAGTTTCGGAGCCAGGAACTATGGCTACACCTTC. Amino acids: CASSFGARNYGYTF.

The gene calls are TRBV20-1 and TRBJ2-3; possibly TRBD1 or TRBD2 for D (5 bases each). V shed 7 bases and J shed 5 bases, with 10 bases lying between them. The germline V gene has CDR1 DFQATT and CDR2 SNEGSKA (reference sequence). The CDR3 totals 11 residues. This CDR3 is CSVGVLDTQYF. The CDR3 DNA sequence: TGCAGTGTGGGGGTTTTAGATACGCAGTATTTT.

V gene TRBV7-9 combines with J gene TRBJ1-1; no clear D gene. From germline, CDR1 is SEHNR and CDR2 FQNEAQ (reference sequence). V gave up 1 base and J gave up 2 bases, with 8 bases separating them. CDR3 length: 14 amino acids. The DNA of the CDR3 is TGTGCCAGCAGCTTAGTGGCCCATAACACTGAAGCTTTCTTT. It specifies CASSLVAHNTEAFF.

The V call is TRBV28, the J call TRBJ1-5, with 9 bases matching TRBD1. Germline V gene data show CDR1 as MDHEN and CDR2 as SYDVKM. V shed 6 bases and J 6 bases; nucleotides not matched to a gene: 12. The CDR3 has 16 amino acids. CDR3 region: CASSYSGTGLGQPQHF. The CDR3, as DNA: TGTGCCAGCAGCTACTCCGGGACAGGGCTGGGTCAGCCCCAGCATTTT.

This chain connects TRBV13 to TRBJ1-4, with 8 bases matching TRBD1. CDR3 length: 17 residues. Germline V gene sequence: CDR1 PRHDT, CDR2 FYEKMQ (reference sequence). V gave up 1 base and J gave up 7 bases; unmatched junction bases: 11. CDR3 DNA: TGTGCCAGCAGCTTAGCTCGGACAGGGAGGGCAGGTGAAAAACTGTTTTTT. Translated: CASSLARTGRAGEKLFF.

This clone was picked up a small number of times. The gene calls are TRBV7-9 and TRBJ1-1; 10 bases are a match to TRBD1. The germline V gene has CDR1 SEHNR and CDR2 FQNEAQ (reference sequence). Trimming removed 0 bases from V and 4 bases from J; junction bases left unmatched: 8. The CDR3 is made up of 17 amino acids. Here the CDR3 DNA reads TGTGCCAGCAGCTTAGCGCTCCGGGACAGGGGCAGCACTGAAGCTTTCTTT. This sequence encodes CASSLALRDRGSTEAFF.

The chain combines TRBV15 with TRBJ1-5; D call uncertain. Looked up from germline, CDR1 is LNHNV and CDR2 is YYDKDF (reference sequence). Trimming took 0 bases from V and 4 from J, leaving 13 bases between them. CDR3 size: 16 residues. As DNA, the CDR3 is TGTGCCACCAGCAGAGATATGGCGGTCCAAAATCAGCCCCAGCATTTT. Amino acid sequence: CATSRDMAVQNQPQHF.

The gene calls are TRBV28 and TRBJ1-1, with 8 bases fitting TRBD1. The V segment lost 6 bases and the J segment 4 bases; nucleotides outside the gene matches: 7. Looked up from germline, CDR1 is MDHEN and CDR2 is SYDVKM. CDR3 size: 14 residues. The CDR3 loop is CASRPQGESTEAFF. The DNA of the CDR3 is TGTGCCAGCAGGCCACAGGGGGAGAGCACTGAAGCTTTCTTT.

The chain is built from TRBV6-5 and TRBJ2-1; 10 nucleotides match TRBD2. V was clipped by 10 bases and J by 2 bases; unmatched bases: 5. The length of the CDR3 is 14 residues. Germline assignment: CDR1 MNHEY and CDR2 SVGAGI. The CDR3 sequence: CATTGLAAYNEQFF. CDR3 nucleotides: TGTGCCACAACCGGACTAGCGGCCTACAATGAGCAGTTCTTC.

This clone showed up just a few times. The V gene is TRBV2, the J gene TRBJ1-6, with 10 positions matching TRBD1. The CDR3 totals 16 residues. After removal of 5 bases from V and 7 bases from J, the junction contained 8 bases not matched to a gene. Per the germline V gene, CDR1 is SNHLY and CDR2 is FYNNEI. The chain's CDR3 is CASSLIRDRGNSPLHF. Here the CDR3 DNA reads TGTGCCAGCAGTTTGATCCGGGACAGGGGAAATTCACCCCTCCACTTT.

The V call is TRBV18, the J call TRBJ2-5; 10 nucleotides match TRBD2. After removal of 6 bases from V and 10 bases from J, the junction contained 14 bases not matched to a gene. From germline, CDR1 is KGHSH and CDR2 LQKENI. The CDR3 runs 15 residues. The CDR3 sequence is CASSQTSGQPKGQYF. Here the CDR3 DNA reads TGTGCCAGCTCGCAGACTAGCGGGCAACCAAAGGGCCAGTACTTC.

V usage is TRBV18 and J usage is TRBJ2-7; 9 bases match TRBD1. The V and J ends lost 3 bases and 2 bases, in that order; junction bases with no gene match: 2. This CDR3 spans 14 amino acids. Germline values: CDR1 KGHSH, CDR2 LQKENI. CDR3 protein: CASSPRDRAYEQYF. As DNA, the CDR3 is TGTGCCAGCTCACCCCGGGACAGGGCCTACGAGCAGTACTTC. The variable domain in full, with the rest retrieved from reference TRBV18 and TRBJ2-7, is NAGVMQNPRHLVRRRGQEARLRCSPMKGHSHVYWYRQLPEEGLKFMVYLQKENIIDESGMPKERFSAEFPKEGPSILRIQQVVRGDSAAYFCASSPRDRAYEQYFGPGTRLTVT.